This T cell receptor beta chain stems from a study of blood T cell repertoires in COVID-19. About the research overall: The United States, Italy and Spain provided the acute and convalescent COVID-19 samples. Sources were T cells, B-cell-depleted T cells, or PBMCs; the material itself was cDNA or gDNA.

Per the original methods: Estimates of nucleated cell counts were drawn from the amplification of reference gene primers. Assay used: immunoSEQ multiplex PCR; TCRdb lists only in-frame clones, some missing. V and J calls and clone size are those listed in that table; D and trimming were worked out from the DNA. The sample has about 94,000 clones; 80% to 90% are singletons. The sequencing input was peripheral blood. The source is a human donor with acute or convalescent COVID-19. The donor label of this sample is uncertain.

The CDR3 nucleotides read TGTGCCTGGAGTCCAACAGGGGTGGATGGCTACACCTTC. Its protein is CAWSPTGVDGYTF. This chain joins TRBV30 and TRBJ1-2, with TRBD1 identical over 7 bases. With 2 bases clipped from V and 6 bases from J, the junction kept 6 bases outside the gene matches. The germline gives CDR1 GTSNPN, CDR2 SVGIG (reference sequence). The CDR3 sequence is 13 residues long.